The 28 T cell receptor beta chains reported below all come from one sample, sequenced in a study of CD4 T cells in relation to SARS-CoV-2 and coronaviruses. Data came from immunoSEQ multiplex PCR; TCRdb stores just in-frame clones and leaves some out. The sample lists 43,000 or so clones; more than 65% were seen once. Antigens for these TCRs are unknown. The sequencing input was naive CD4+ T cells from PBMCs, cultured in vitro. Subset of the sample: naive CD4+ T cells isolated by negative enrichment. Source of these receptors: an adult with COVID-19.

The chain links TRBV6-2 or TRBV6-3 to TRBJ2-7, with a weak D call TRBD2 (5 bases). CDR1 is MNHEY and CDR2 is SVGEGT in the germline V gene. This CDR3 has 12 amino acids. V was trimmed by 4 bases and J by 7 bases, leaving 11 bases between them. The CDR3 DNA sequence: TGTGCCAGCAGTTTCGGGAACTGGGAGCAGTACTTC. It encodes CASSFGNWEQYF.

This clone was detected once. The CDR3 sequence: CASSTGAVPNTEAFF. Here the CDR3 DNA reads TGTGCCAGCTCAACAGGGGCAGTGCCGAACACTGAAGCTTTCTTT. V usage is TRBV18 and J usage is TRBJ1-1, with TRBD1 identical over 7 bases. This CDR3 comprises 15 residues. V lost 5 bases and J lost 1; bases outside the gene matches: 7. Germline lookup yields CDR1 KGHSH and CDR2 LQKENI.

This rearrangement joins TRBV15 to TRBJ2-5; TRBD2 matches at 7 bases. The CDR3 consists of 15 residues. Germline loops: CDR1 LNHNV, CDR2 YYDKDF (reference sequence). V was clipped by 3 bases and J by 2 bases; unmatched bases: 6. CDR3 sequence (DNA): TGTGCCACCAGCAGTCCCGCTAGCGGTCAAGAGACCCAGTACTTC. Its protein product is CATSSPASGQETQYF.

This clone was seen a few times. The chain recombines TRBV18 with TRBJ2-2; D remains unclear. The CDR3 is 13 residues long. CDR1 and CDR2 from the germline V gene are KGHSH and LQKENI. Trimming removed 2 bases at V and 4 bases at J, with 5 bases between. CDR3 nucleotide sequence: TGTGCCAGCTCACCAGGGGTCACCGGGGAGCTGTTTTTT. Translated: CASSPGVTGELFF.

This chain links TRBV10-3 with TRBJ1-1, with TRBD1 identical over 8 bases. This CDR3 is built from 13 residues. CDR1 and CDR2 from the germline V gene are ENHRY and SYGVKD. Losses at the gene ends were 10 bases for V and 4 bases for J; bases not matched to a gene: 8. CDR3 DNA sequence: TGTGCCACTACGACAGGGGAAGGCACTGAAGCTTTCTTT. As protein: CATTTGEGTEAFF.

This chain joins TRBV6-1 and TRBJ2-3; TRBD1 aligns across 8 bases. Germline values: CDR1 MNHNS, CDR2 SASEGT. Trimming took 0 bases from V and 4 from J; bases not matched to a gene: 12. This CDR3 contains 18 residues. The CDR3 DNA reads TGTGCCAGCAGTGAAGCCCATAGACGGACAGGGAGCGCAGATACGCAGTATTTT. Translated, it gives CASSEAHRRTGSADTQYF.

The chain joins TRBV7-2 to TRBJ1-6; tentatively, D is TRBD1 (5 bases). There are 13 residues in the CDR3. Trimming removed 5 bases from V and 9 bases from J, with 11 bases in between. Germline CDR1 is SGHTA and CDR2 is FQGNSA. CDR3 in amino acids: CASSMGRISPLHF. The CDR3 DNA reads as TGTGCCAGCAGCATGGGACGTATTTCACCCCTCCACTTT.

The chain has TRBV12-5 and TRBJ2-3; D is unclear. The CDR3 runs to 13 residues. Germline CDR1 is LGHNT and CDR2 is FRNRAP. Deletions cut 3 bases from V and 7 bases from J, with 11 bases between. This CDR3 reads CASGLSRKNTQYF. The CDR3 DNA reads TGTGCTAGTGGTTTATCCCGGAAGAATACGCAGTATTTT.

CDR3 residues: CASSIAASFYEQYF. CDR3 bases: TGCGCCAGCAGCATTGCGGCGAGCTTCTACGAGCAGTACTTC. J is TRBJ2-7 and V is TRBV5-1, with D unresolved. Trimming pared 4 bases from V and 3 bases from J, leaving 14 bases between. Germline values: CDR1 SGHRS, CDR2 YFSETQ. The CDR3 loop spans 14 amino acids.

This clone was recorded a few times. This chain connects TRBV4-1 to TRBJ1-4; D is perhaps TRBD1 (6 bases). V was cut by 1 base and J by 5 bases, with 11 bases left in between. CDR1 and CDR2 from the germline V gene are MGHRA and YSYEKL. The CDR3 is 15 amino acids. The CDR3 nucleotides read TGCGCCAGCAGCCAAGTACAGGGTGACAATGAAAAACTGTTTTTT. It encodes CASSQVQGDNEKLFF.

This chain uses TRBV27 with TRBJ2-7; TRBD1 matches 10 bases. The V gene end was trimmed by 6 bases and the J gene end by 3 bases; junction bases not matched to a gene: 8. The CDR3 sequence is 15 residues long. Germline values: CDR1 MNHEY, CDR2 SMNVEV (reference sequence). The CDR3 is CASSPMGTGVYEQYF. The CDR3 region has the DNA TGTGCCAGCAGCCCAATGGGGACAGGGGTCTACGAGCAGTACTTC.

This clone was detected a few times. The chain couples TRBV2 to TRBJ1-5; D not certain. Germline CDR1 reads SNHLY; CDR2 reads FYNNEI. Between the trimmed V and J ends, which lost 6 bases and 2 bases, there was a span of 11 bases. The CDR3 has 14 residues. CDR3 sequence: CASSVSSGNQPQHF. CDR3 nucleotides: TGTGCCAGCAGCGTATCCAGTGGCAATCAGCCCCAGCATTTT.

The chain is built from TRBV7-6 and TRBJ2-5; D might be TRBD1 (7 bases). Trimming cost V 0 bases and J 5 bases, with 22 bases left between them. CDR1 is SGHVS, CDR2 FNYEAQ, per germline. The CDR3 contains 18 residues. Here the CDR3 reads CASSLAYRGGPFGETQYF. The CDR3 DNA is TGTGCCAGCAGCTTAGCATACAGGGGAGGCCCGTTTGGGGAGACCCAGTACTTC.

The CDR3 sequence is CATSRVGTGGLAFF. CDR3 DNA: TGTGCCACCAGCAGAGTGGGGACAGGTGGCTTAGCTTTCTTT. The chain recombines TRBV15 with TRBJ1-1; 8 bases are a match to TRBD1. Unmatched junction bases numbered 8, after V lost 1 base and J lost 10 bases. The germline V gene has CDR1 LNHNV and CDR2 YYDKDF (reference sequence). The length of the CDR3 is 14 residues.

This clone was counted a few times. This sequence joins TRBV5-1 and TRBJ1-6; no reliable D call. Germline V CDR1 and CDR2: SGHRS, YFSETQ. The V end lost 4 bases, the J end lost 7 bases, and 12 bases lay between the germline ends. The CDR3 is 14 amino acids. CDR3 amino acids: CASSKASGNSPLHF. The DNA of the CDR3 is TGCGCCAGCAGCAAAGCCTCTGGCAATTCACCCCTCCACTTT.

The chain combines TRBV2 with TRBJ1-5, with D perhaps TRBD1 (5 bases). CDR1 and CDR2 (germline): SNHLY, FYNNEI. The CDR3 runs to 16 residues. V lost 0 bases and J 8 bases, leaving 17 bases between the germline ends. CDR3 in amino acids: CASSEASMGDRKPQHF. CDR3 sequence (DNA): TGTGCCAGCAGTGAAGCTTCAATGGGGGATCGAAAGCCCCAGCATTTT. Complete variable domain (other parts from reference TRBV2 and TRBJ1-5): EPEVTQTPSHQVTQMGQEVILRCVPISNHLYFYWYRQILGQKVEFLVSFYNNEISEKSEIFDDQFSVERPDGSNFTLKIRSTKLEDSAMYFCASSEASMGDRKPQHFGDGTRLSIL.

The chain joins TRBV7-2 to TRBJ2-3; TRBD2 matches 7 bases. The V and J ends lost 2 bases and 8 bases, in that order; junction bases with no gene match: 13. This CDR3 comprises 16 residues. Germline loops: CDR1 SGHTA, CDR2 FQGNSA. CDR3 DNA: TGTGCCAGCAGCTTAAATTTTGTGGCGGGAGATGGTACGCAGTATTTT. This encodes CASSLNFVAGDGTQYF.

In its sample, this clone was seen a few times. The chain has TRBV29-1 and TRBJ1-2, with D possibly being TRBD1 (5 bases). The V end lost 6 bases, the J end lost 2 bases, and 13 bases lay between the germline ends. Germline V gene sequence: CDR1 SQVTM, CDR2 ANQGSEA. CDR3 length equals 13 residues. CDR3 protein: CSVLHQGNYGYTF. DNA for the CDR3: TGCAGCGTACTTCACCAGGGCAACTATGGCTACACCTTC.

This clone has a single count. The chain uses TRBV5-1 and TRBJ1-2; D not resolved. V lost 2 bases, J lost 4 bases, and 18 bases lay in between. The CDR3 loop spans 16 amino acids. The germline CDR1 and CDR2 sequences are SGHRS and YFSETQ. The CDR3 DNA follows: TGCGCCAGCAGCTTTGGGTCGAGGAACGCCGGCTATGGCTACACCTTC. Translated: CASSFGSRNAGYGYTF.

V gene TRBV6-2 or TRBV6-3 combines with J gene TRBJ2-2, with TRBD2 identical over 9 bases. CDR1 and CDR2 (germline): MNHEY, SVGEGT. The CDR3 length is 17 residues. The junction had 6 bases not matched to a gene; V was cut back by 0 bases and J by 4 bases. The CDR3 sequence: CASSYSAGGLGTGELFF. For the CDR3, the DNA is TGTGCCAGCAGTTACTCGGCGGGAGGGCTAGGCACCGGGGAGCTGTTTTTT.

The V call is TRBV12-3 or TRBV12-4, the J call TRBJ1-1, with a weak D call TRBD1 (5 bases). CDR3 length: 11 residues. V was trimmed by 8 bases and J by 5 bases, leaving 9 bases between them. Here the CDR3 DNA reads TGTGCCAGCTCCGGGGGGACTGAAGCTTTCTTT. Translating gives CASSGGTEAFF.

J is TRBJ2-7 and V is TRBV6-4; TRBD1 is a possible D gene (5 bases). CDR1 and CDR2 (germline): MRHNA, SNTAGT. Trimming removed 4 bases from V and 5 bases from J, with 12 bases in between. CDR3 size: 13 residues. The DNA for the CDR3 is TGTGCCAGCAGTGTTGTCAGGGTGCACGAGCAGTACTTC. Amino acid sequence: CASSVVRVHEQYF.

About this clone itself: The sample holds other DNA sequences that translate to the same CDR3. The V call is TRBV5-1, the J call TRBJ2-3; D is ambiguous. The germline V gene has CDR1 SGHRS and CDR2 YFSETQ. Trimming stripped 0 bases from V and 1 base from J, with 3 bases between. The CDR3 has 13 amino acids. CDR3: CASSLEGTDTQYF. CDR3 DNA sequence: TGCGCCAGCAGCTTGGAGGGCACAGATACGCAGTATTTT.

The chain carries TRBV5-4 and TRBJ2-3; D unclear. Trimming shortened V by 5 bases and J by 2 bases, and 6 bases separated the two germline ends. CDR1 and CDR2 from the germline V gene are SGHNT and YYREEE (reference sequence). This CDR3 comprises 12 residues. CDR3 sequence: CASSLFTDTQYF. In DNA form, the CDR3 reads TGTGCCAGCAGTCTCTTCACAGATACGCAGTATTTT.

The chain combines TRBV4-1 with TRBJ1-2; the D is unclear. The CDR3 is made up of 15 amino acids. Germline lookup yields CDR1 MGHRA and CDR2 YSYEKL. The germline V and J ends were trimmed by 1 base and 8 bases, with 17 bases remaining between them. CDR3 sequence (DNA): TGCGCCAGCAGCCAAGCGAACAGAGGGCCGGGGGGCTACACCTTC. It yields the protein CASSQANRGPGGYTF.

The V call is TRBV14, the J call TRBJ1-1; a weak D match, TRBD1 (5 bases). The germline V gene has CDR1 SGHDN and CDR2 FVKESK. The V end lost 4 bases, the J end lost 6 bases, and 12 bases lay between the germline ends. The length of the CDR3 is 13 residues. The CDR3 loop is CASSPLRGSEAFF. In nucleotides, the CDR3 is TGTGCCAGCAGCCCGCTAAGGGGATCTGAAGCTTTCTTT.

The chain couples TRBV27 to TRBJ1-2; D perhaps matches TRBD1 (5 bases). V dropped 2 bases and J dropped 2 bases, with 12 bases sitting between them. The CDR3 extends over 15 amino acids. CDR1 MNHEY and CDR2 SMNVEV come from the germline V gene (reference sequence). The CDR3, as DNA: TGTGCCAGCAGTTTACTTTCTCGACAGAACTATGGCTACACCTTC. As protein: CASSLLSRQNYGYTF.

The chain uses TRBV19 and TRBJ1-1; no clear D gene. Germline lookup yields CDR1 LNHDA and CDR2 SQIVND (reference sequence). V lost 5 bases and J lost 1, with 14 bases in between. The CDR3 has 15 residues. CDR3 amino acids: CASSPPFLRNTEAFF. Here the CDR3 DNA reads TGTGCCAGTAGTCCCCCCTTCTTACGGAACACTGAAGCTTTCTTT.